The 6 T cell receptor beta chains listed next were all sequenced from one sample in a study of T cell changes during pregnancy in multiple sclerosis. TCRdb keeps only in-frame clones here, not all; method: immunoSEQ multiplex PCR. In the table there are about 38,000 clones, about nine tenths of which are singletons. The source material was CD8+ T cells from peripheral blood mononuclear cells, sampled in the second trimester of pregnancy. The receptors stem from a female donor with multiple sclerosis, enrolled in a pregnancy study.

The chain recombines TRBV5-6 with TRBJ1-5; 9 bases are shared with TRBD1. The CDR3 spans 14 residues. With 4 bases clipped from V and 4 bases from J, the junction kept 3 bases outside the gene matches. Germline V gene sequence: CDR1 SGHDT, CDR2 YYEEEE. The CDR3 loop reads CASSHGTGNQPQHF. The CDR3 bases are TGTGCCAGCAGCCACGGGACAGGGAATCAGCCCCAGCATTTT.

This sequence joins TRBV30 and TRBJ2-5; no reliable D call. The CDR3 loop spans 12 amino acids. CDR1 and CDR2 from the germline V gene are GTSNPN and SVGIG (reference sequence). V was cut by 3 bases and J by 4 bases, with 9 bases left in between. CDR3 loop: CAWRGPAETQYF. CDR3 nucleotide sequence: TGTGCCTGGAGGGGCCCGGCAGAGACCCAGTACTTC.

On this clone itself: No DNA is shown, since the ends of the CDR3 on it are uncertain; the CDR3 is the one TCRdb lists. This chain uses TRBV29-1 with TRBJ2-7; TRBD1 is taken as the D call from the table, unchecked against the DNA. Termini included, the CDR3 measures 11 amino acids. Germline loops: CDR1 SQVTM, CDR2 ANQGSEA. The CDR3 loop reads CSVAQGIFSYF.

This clone was recorded once. The V call is TRBV29-1, the J call TRBJ2-3; D is unclear. Germline lookup yields CDR1 SQVTM and CDR2 ANQGSEA. The CDR3 totals 17 residues. Trimming cost V 0 bases and J 0 bases, with 16 bases left between them. CDR3 nucleotides: TGCAGCGTTGAAGATGAGTTCGACAACCCGAGCACAGATACGCAGTATTTT. This codes for CSVEDEFDNPSTDTQYF.

V usage is TRBV7-2 and J usage is TRBJ2-1; 9 nucleotides match TRBD2. CDR1 is SGHTA and CDR2 is FQGNSA in the germline V gene. This CDR3 region has 14 residues. Germline trimming cut 3 bases from V and 6 bases from J; bases unmatched to any gene: 3. The CDR3 sequence is CASSFAGGFNEQFF. CDR3 sequence (DNA): TGTGCCAGCAGCTTTGCGGGGGGGTTCAATGAGCAGTTCTTC.

This chain joins TRBV6-1 and TRBJ2-7, with 9 nucleotides matching TRBD1. From germline, CDR1 is MNHNS and CDR2 SASEGT. The CDR3 consists of 15 residues. J was trimmed by 4 bases and V by 5 bases; bases with no gene match: 9. Here the CDR3 reads CASSQGQGSWYEQYF. The CDR3 bases are TGTGCCAGCAGTCAAGGACAGGGGAGTTGGTACGAGCAGTACTTC.